Each of the 11 T cell receptor beta chains below was sequenced from the same sample in a study of vaccination effects on CD4 cells after COVID-19 (dated by TCRdb to the early 2020s). The library was generated by the immunoSEQ multiplex PCR assay. The source is immuneACCESS, and TCRdb retained only in-frame sequences with V and J called. Part of the clones is not carried over; for the studies checked, unresolved V genes explain less than half of this, and the remainder is unexplained. The table for this sample lists tens of thousands of clones; approximately 72% of them were counted only once. Around 25% of the sample lies in the top ten. After around 11 days of culture, CD4+ T cells were isolated with the EasySep CD4+ T cell isolation kit. Which antigens these TCRs recognize remains unknown. Source: CD4+ T cells from PBMCs cultured without peptide, taken before COVID-19 vaccination. The receptors here all came from a human donor who had a prior SARS-CoV-2 infection.

The sample holds a few counts of this clone. The J gene is TRBJ1-2, the V gene TRBV19; 7 bases line up with TRBD1. Germline CDR1 LNHDA, CDR2 SQIVND (reference sequence). CDR3 length: 15 residues. V lost 6 bases, J lost 6 bases, and 13 bases stayed unmatched. DNA for the CDR3: TGTGCCAGTAGCCCTCGTGACTCGGGACAGCATGGCTACACCTTC. It encodes CASSPRDSGQHGYTF.

The chain carries TRBV5-4 and TRBJ2-5; 7 bases fit TRBD1. After removal of 5 bases from V and 3 bases from J, the junction contained 4 bases not matched to a gene. This CDR3 spans 13 amino acids. CDR1 is SGHNT, CDR2 YYREEE, per germline (reference sequence). The CDR3, as DNA: TGTGCCAGCAGGCTGGGACAGAAAGAGACCCAGTACTTC. Amino acids: CASRLGQKETQYF.

This chain uses TRBV7-8 with TRBJ2-1; tentative D call: TRBD2 (5 bases). This CDR3 is built from 14 residues. V lost 2 bases and J lost 4, with 9 bases in between. Per germline, CDR1 SGHVS and CDR2 FQNEAQ. For the CDR3, the DNA is TGTGCCAGCAGCTTAAGGACTCGTTACAATGAGCAGTTCTTC. This gives the protein CASSLRTRYNEQFF.

The chain has TRBV5-6 and TRBJ1-5; 7 bases are a match to TRBD1. CDR3 length: 16 amino acids. Germline values: CDR1 SGHDT, CDR2 YYEEEE. The J segment lost 1 base and the V segment lost 0 bases, leaving 4 bases of the junction unmatched. The CDR3 reads CASSLVSGGSNQPQHF. In nucleotides, the CDR3 is TGTGCCAGCAGCTTGGTGTCAGGGGGGAGCAATCAGCCCCAGCATTTT.

The rearrangement joins TRBV7-8 to TRBJ2-2; 10 nucleotides agree with TRBD1. This CDR3 region has 17 residues. Germline V gene data show CDR1 as SGHVS and CDR2 as FQNEAQ. With V trimmed by 6 bases and J by 5 bases, 12 bases remained unmatched. CDR3 region: CASRFPGQGIVTGELFF. The DNA of the CDR3 is TGTGCCAGCAGATTTCCGGGACAGGGGATCGTGACCGGGGAGCTGTTTTTT.

CDR3 residues: CASSLEWQGNTEAFF. In DNA, the CDR3 is TGTGCCAGCAGCTTAGAGTGGCAGGGTAACACTGAAGCTTTCTTT. The V gene is TRBV7-8, the J gene TRBJ1-1, with D tentatively TRBD1 (5 bases). The CDR3 consists of 15 residues. Germline lookup yields CDR1 SGHVS and CDR2 FQNEAQ. V lost 1 base, J lost 2 bases, and 11 bases lay in between.

This clone was picked up a small number of times. The same CDR3 also results from other DNA sequences found in this sample. The gene calls are TRBV7-9 and TRBJ2-7, with D hard to call. The ends were cut back, 5 bases at V and 1 base at J, with 3 bases in the middle. The CDR3 contains 11 residues. Germline assignment: CDR1 SEHNR and CDR2 FQNEAQ (reference sequence). The CDR3 DNA reads TGTGCCAGCAGCCCGTCCTACGAGCAGTACTTC. It yields the protein CASSPSYEQYF.

This clone was detected a few times. The chain uses TRBV30 and TRBJ1-5; 7 bases match TRBD1. J was trimmed by 3 bases and V by 3 bases; bases with no gene match: 2. Germline-derived CDR1 and CDR2 are GTSNPN and SVGIG (reference sequence). CDR3 length: 13 residues. The CDR3 DNA reads as TGTGCCTGGAGCCAGGGGGACAATCAGCCCCAGCATTTT. It is translated as CAWSQGDNQPQHF.

This clone was found a few times. The chain combines TRBV14 with TRBJ2-1; tentative D call: TRBD2 (5 bases). The length of the CDR3 is 14 residues. Germline CDR1 reads SGHDN; CDR2 reads FVKESK. The V and J ends lost 0 bases and 4 bases respectively, with 7 bases between them. CDR3 loop: CASSQDGGYNEQFF. Here the CDR3 DNA reads TGTGCCAGCAGCCAAGATGGAGGTTACAATGAGCAGTTCTTC.

The CDR3 loop reads CATSRDLLTDQPQHF. DNA of the CDR3: TGTGCCACCAGCAGAGACCTACTGACAGATCAGCCCCAGCATTTT. J is TRBJ1-5 and V is TRBV15; perhaps TRBD1 as D (5 bases). Germline V gene lookup returns CDR1 LNHNV and CDR2 YYDKDF (reference sequence). The germline V and J ends were trimmed by 0 bases and 5 bases, with 11 bases remaining between them. This CDR3 spans 15 amino acids. The full variable domain, in which reference TRBV15 and TRBJ1-5 provide the parts outside the CDR3, is DAMVIQNPRYQVTQFGKPVTLSCSQTLNHNVMYWYQQKSSQAPKLLFHYYDKDFNNEADTPDNFQSRRPNTSFCFLDIRSPGLGDTAMYLCATSRDLLTDQPQHFGDGTRLSIL.

V gene TRBV18 combines with J gene TRBJ1-4; unclear D gene. Trimming shortened V by 3 bases and J by 6 bases, and 11 bases separated the two germline ends. The CDR3 is 14 residues long. The germline CDR1 and CDR2 sequences are KGHSH and LQKENI. CDR3 DNA sequence: TGTGCCAGCTCACCGCGGGTTACCGATGAAAAACTGTTTTTT. It translates to CASSPRVTDEKLFF.